Below, 21 T cell receptor beta chains from the same sample are listed, as sequenced in a study of blood T cell repertoires in COVID-19. Generated by immunoSEQ multiplex PCR, the TCRdb table keeps only in-frame clones and is missing some. The repertoire holds approximately 400,000 clones, with more than 75% as singletons. Sequenced input: PBMCs or T cells enriched from blood (not recorded which). The receptors here all came from a man younger than 40 who had recovered from COVID-19.

This chain connects TRBV6-5 to TRBJ1-1; maybe TRBD1 (5 bases). The CDR3 is made up of 14 amino acids. CDR1 and CDR2 (germline): MNHEY, SVGAGI. The ends were cut back, 0 bases at V and 7 bases at J, with 12 bases in the middle. The CDR3 DNA is TGTGCCAGCAGTTACTCGGGGGGGGTTTATGAAGCTTTCTTT. This gives the protein CASSYSGGVYEAFF.

This clone was seen once. The rearrangement uses TRBV4-3 and TRBJ2-7; D gene ambiguous. V was trimmed by 0 bases and J by 0 bases, leaving 12 bases between them. The germline gives CDR1 LGHNA, CDR2 YSLEER. The CDR3 is 16 amino acids. In DNA, the CDR3 is TGCGCCAGCAGCCAAGATTCATCGGCAGGCTCCTACGAGCAGTACTTC. It is translated as CASSQDSSAGSYEQYF.

The CDR3 bases are TGTGCCAGCAGCTTCCTACGGACAGGGGAGGAGGAAAAACTGTTTTTT. Translating gives CASSFLRTGEEEKLFF. V gene TRBV6-2 or TRBV6-3 combines with J gene TRBJ1-4; TRBD1 matches 9 bases. The CDR3 length is 16 residues. The V segment lost 6 bases and the J segment 8 bases; nucleotides outside the gene matches: 13. Germline-derived CDR1 and CDR2 are MNHEY and SVGEGT.

This sequence joins TRBV2 and TRBJ1-6; TRBD1 matches 7 bases. The ends lost 8 bases at V and 7 bases at J; junction bases unmatched: 8. Germline assignment: CDR1 SNHLY and CDR2 FYNNEI. The CDR3 sequence is 14 residues long. The CDR3 DNA is TGTGCCAGCGGCCTAGGGACAGACAATTCACCCCTCCACTTT. Protein: CASGLGTDNSPLHF.

The chain recombines TRBV7-9 with TRBJ2-7; D perhaps matches TRBD1 (5 bases). V was shortened by 3 bases and J by 3 bases, with 9 bases between the two germline ends. Germline-derived CDR1 and CDR2 are SEHNR and FQNEAQ (reference sequence). This CDR3 region has 13 residues. The CDR3 coding sequence is TGTGCCAGCAGCTTGAGGCAGGGCTACGAGCAGTACTTC. Amino acid sequence: CASSLRQGYEQYF. Variable domain in full (rest from reference TRBV7-9 and TRBJ2-7): DTGVSQNPRHKITKRGQNVTFRCDPISEHNRLYWYRQTLGQGPEFLTYFQNEAQLEKSRLLSDRFSAERPKGSFSTLEIQRTEQGDSAMYLCASSLRQGYEQYFGPGTRLTVT.

The chain recombines TRBV7-9 with TRBJ1-4, with TRBD1 identical over 9 bases. With V trimmed by 0 bases and J by 7 bases, 3 bases remained unmatched. The CDR3 is made up of 15 amino acids. Germline-derived CDR1 and CDR2 are SEHNR and FQNEAQ (reference sequence). CDR3 DNA sequence: TGTGCCAGCAGCTTAGCCGGACAGGGGCGTGAAAAACTGTTTTTT. Amino acid sequence: CASSLAGQGREKLFF.

This rearrangement joins TRBV27 to TRBJ2-3; maybe TRBD2 (6 bases). The ends were cut back, 2 bases at V and 1 base at J, with 10 bases in the middle. The V gene's germline CDR1 is MNHEY and CDR2 SMNVEV (reference sequence). CDR3 length equals 15 residues. The CDR3 coding sequence is TGTGCCAGCAGTTTAAAGCCGGGGGGCACAGATACGCAGTATTTT. As protein: CASSLKPGGTDTQYF.

This clone has just one count. The chain is built from TRBV19 and TRBJ1-6, with TRBD1 as a possible D gene (5 bases). V was trimmed by 3 bases and J by 10 bases, leaving 13 bases between them. Germline CDR1 and CDR2: LNHDA and SQIVND (reference sequence). This CDR3 comprises 14 residues. The CDR3 loop reads CASSMVRAESPLHF. CDR3 nucleotides: TGTGCCAGTAGTATGGTCAGGGCAGAATCACCCCTCCACTTT.

The J gene is TRBJ1-2, the V gene TRBV29-1, with D possibly matching TRBD1 (6 bases). V was clipped by 1 base and J by 2 bases, with 11 bases between them. This CDR3 is 14 amino acids long. Germline assignment: CDR1 SQVTM and CDR2 ANQGSEA. The CDR3 sequence is CSVEGQTGNYGYTF. The CDR3 region has the DNA TGCAGCGTTGAAGGGCAAACAGGGAACTATGGCTACACCTTC.

The sample holds one count of this clone. Written as DNA, the CDR3 is TGTGCCAGTAGTACCCACAGGAACACTGAAGCTTTCTTT. This codes for CASSTHRNTEAFF. The chain recombines TRBV19 with TRBJ1-1; D gene ambiguous. The ends were cut back, 4 bases at V and 1 base at J, with 7 bases in the middle. Germline CDR1 reads LNHDA; CDR2 reads SQIVND (reference sequence). This CDR3 spans 13 amino acids.

This clone was seen a single time. The chain has TRBV5-5 and TRBJ1-5, with 8 bases that match TRBD1. With V trimmed by 4 bases and J by 6 bases, 9 bases remained unmatched. The CDR3 length is 15 residues. CDR1 and CDR2 from the germline V gene are SGHKS and YYEKEE (reference sequence). In nucleotides, the CDR3 is TGTGCCAGCAGCGTCACCAGGGGGCACGCTCAGCCCCAGCATTTT. It encodes CASSVTRGHAQPQHF.

The chain combines TRBV6-6 with TRBJ1-5; 10 bases line up with TRBD1. The germline gives CDR1 MNHNY, CDR2 SVGAGI (reference sequence). CDR3 length equals 14 residues. J lost 3 bases, V lost 10 bases, and 6 bases had no gene match. In nucleotides, the CDR3 is TGTGCCATCCGGACAGGGGGTTTCAATCAGCCCCAGCATTTT. Its translation is CAIRTGGFNQPQHF.

This chain uses TRBV7-9 with TRBJ1-1; tentative D call: TRBD1 (5 bases). The CDR3 has 13 amino acids. Trimming pared 5 bases from V and 4 bases from J, leaving 11 bases between. CDR1 is SEHNR, CDR2 FQNEAQ, per germline (reference sequence). The CDR3 region has the DNA TGTGCCAGCAGCCTAGAACAGGTCACTGAAGCTTTCTTT. It yields the protein CASSLEQVTEAFF.

The chain recombines TRBV5-4 with TRBJ2-5; 11 bases match TRBD2. Trimming cost V 1 base and J 5 bases; bases outside gene matches: 7. CDR1 and CDR2 from the germline V gene are SGHNT and YYREEE (reference sequence). The CDR3 loop spans 16 amino acids. CDR3 amino acids: CASSLPVAGGGETQYF. CDR3 bases: TGTGCCAGCAGCTTGCCGGTAGCGGGGGGGGGCGAGACCCAGTACTTC.

The CDR3 nucleotides are TGTGCCAGCAGTGAAGGAGGTCCGAACTATGGCTACACCTTC. Its protein product is CASSEGGPNYGYTF. This rearrangement joins TRBV2 to TRBJ1-2; D not certain. Germline CDR1 reads SNHLY; CDR2 reads FYNNEI. Trimming pared 1 base from V and 2 bases from J, leaving 8 bases between. The CDR3 totals 14 residues.

This clone was picked up a small number of times. The rearrangement uses TRBV19 and TRBJ1-6; 9 bases are shared with TRBD1. This CDR3 has 15 amino acids. Germline V CDR1 and CDR2: LNHDA, SQIVND (reference sequence). J gave up 5 bases and V 7 bases, and 6 bases lay outside the gene matches. The CDR3: CASNTGGTNNSPLHF. CDR3 bases: TGTGCCAGTAATACAGGGGGCACAAATAATTCACCCCTCCACTTT.

The V gene is TRBV29-1, the J gene TRBJ1-1; D not certain. CDR1 SQVTM and CDR2 ANQGSEA come from the germline V gene. The V gene lost 6 bases and the J gene lost 0 bases, with 8 bases spanning the gap. The CDR3 has 12 residues. CDR3 amino acids: CSVIVVNTEAFF. The CDR3 DNA sequence: TGCAGCGTCATAGTGGTGAACACTGAAGCTTTCTTT.

This sequence joins TRBV6-5 and TRBJ1-1; no reliable D call. The CDR3 length is 13 residues. Germline V gene sequence: CDR1 MNHEY, CDR2 SVGAGI. Trimming took off 5 bases at V and 1 base at J, with 8 bases between the two ends. CDR3 sequence (DNA): TGTGCCAGCAGTAATACACAGAACACTGAAGCTTTCTTT. Encoded protein: CASSNTQNTEAFF.

This chain links TRBV12-3 or TRBV12-4 with TRBJ1-4; 7 positions match TRBD1. This CDR3 contains 13 residues. V trimming: 10 bases; J trimming: 8 bases; junction bases outside the gene matches: 10. CDR3 protein: CAIKTGNDEKLFF. The CDR3, as DNA: TGTGCCATCAAGACAGGGAATGACGAAAAACTGTTTTTT.

The chain recombines TRBV21-1 with TRBJ1-2. TRBV21-1 is assigned pseudogene status. CDR3 length: 17 amino acids. CDR3 DNA: TGTGCCAGCAGCAAATATATTGTCCGAGTGAGTCACTATGGCTACACCTTC. Amino acid sequence: CASSKYIVRVSHYGYTF.

The CDR3 loop is CSVEGLAGGTGEQFF. The CDR3, as DNA: TGCAGCGTTGAAGGGCTAGCGGGGGGAACCGGTGAGCAGTTCTTC. The gene calls are TRBV29-1 and TRBJ2-1; TRBD2 aligns across 11 bases. Germline V gene lookup returns CDR1 SQVTM and CDR2 ANQGSEA. J lost 9 bases, V lost 1 base, and 8 bases had no gene match. The CDR3 sequence is 15 residues long.